What follows are 20 T cell receptor beta chains derived from one specimen sequenced in a study of monozygotic twins with inflammatory bowel disease. TCRdb reprocessed the 5' RACE reads and keeps a single row for each CDR3 protein, giving no DNA. The sample holds fewer than 200,000 distinct CDR3 sequences. What was sequenced was blood. These receptors originate from a human donor with ulcerative colitis or Crohn's disease, or a healthy co-twin of an affected twin (not recorded which).

V usage is TRBV11-3 and J usage is TRBJ2-1; TCRdb names TRBD1, which stays unverified in the absence of DNA. Germline V gives CDR1 SGHNT, CDR2 YENEEA. The CDR3 extends over 16 amino acids. CDR3 protein: CASSLNMGVSYNEQFF.

The V call is TRBV29-1, the J call TRBJ1-2. Germline values: CDR1 SQVTM, CDR2 ANQGSEA. The CDR3 loop spans 12 amino acids. CDR3: CSVVFRNYGYTF.

The chain couples TRBV14 to TRBJ2-7; TCRdb calls TRBD2, which cannot be checked without DNA. This CDR3 comprises 15 residues. Germline V gene sequence: CDR1 SGHDN, CDR2 FVKESK. The CDR3 sequence: CASTLLAGAGYEQYF.

The chain carries TRBV4-2 and TRBJ2-4; TCRdb calls TRBD2, which cannot be checked without DNA. Per the germline V gene, CDR1 is LGHNA and CDR2 is YNFKEQ. There are 17 residues in the CDR3. The CDR3 is CASSQGGGRGAKNIQYF.

This chain connects TRBV24-1 to TRBJ2-2; TCRdb gives TRBD1 as the D gene, but with no DNA this cannot be confirmed. The CDR3 has 14 residues. Germline loops: CDR1 KGHDR, CDR2 SFDVKD. The CDR3 is CATSARRDTGELFF.

The chain uses TRBV7-9 and TRBJ2-7; TCRdb indicates TRBD2, and absent DNA this call remains unverified. Germline CDR1 and CDR2: SEHNR and FQNEAQ (reference sequence). The CDR3 has 14 residues. CDR3 residues: CASSPSGTSYEQYF.

This chain links TRBV5-1 with TRBJ1-1; the TCRdb call, TRBD1, lacks DNA for checking. Germline CDR1 SGHRS, CDR2 YFSETQ. This CDR3 is built from 15 residues. CDR3 sequence reads: CASSERTGGMTEAFF.

The rearrangement links TRBV9 to TRBJ2-7; TCRdb's D call, TRBD2, is unchecked because there is no DNA. The CDR3 is made up of 15 amino acids. CDR1 is SGDLS, CDR2 YYNGEE, per germline. CDR3 protein: CASSVEGGRAVEQYF.

This chain joins TRBV5-1 and TRBJ1-5; the TCRdb call, TRBD1, lacks DNA for checking. This CDR3 region has 15 residues. From germline, CDR1 is SGHRS and CDR2 YFSETQ. CDR3 amino acids: CASSLRGGDNQPQHF.

The rearrangement links TRBV30 to TRBJ2-7; absent DNA, TCRdb's TRBD1 call cannot be checked. The CDR3 length is 15 residues. From germline, CDR1 is GTSNPN and CDR2 SVGIG (reference sequence). The chain's CDR3 is CAWSRKPTGSNEQYF.

The chain recombines TRBV7-3 with TRBJ1-6; TCRdb's D call of TRBD1 is untestable without DNA. Germline V lookup: CDR1 SGHTA, CDR2 FQGTGA. This CDR3 is 14 amino acids long. The CDR3 sequence is CASSFQGGNSPLHF. Drawing the rest from reference TRBV7-3 and TRBJ1-6, the complete variable domain is GAGVSQTPSNKVTEKGKYVELRCDPISGHTALYWYRQSLGQGPEFLIYFQGTGAADDSGLPNDRFFAVRPEGSVSTLKIQRTERGDSAVYLCASSFQGGNSPLHFGNGTRLTVT.

V gene TRBV6-5 combines with J gene TRBJ2-5; without DNA, the TCRdb call of TRBD2 cannot be checked. CDR1 is MNHEY, CDR2 SVGAGI, per germline. This CDR3 spans 15 amino acids. CDR3 sequence reads: CASSHPSGREETQYF.

The V gene is TRBV29-1, the J gene TRBJ1-3. Germline CDR1 is SQVTM and CDR2 is ANQGSEA. CDR3 length equals 11 residues. The CDR3 sequence: CSVDGGNTIYF. Filled out from reference TRBV29-1 and TRBJ1-3, the complete variable domain reads SAVISQKPSRDICQRGTSLTIQCQVDSQVTMMFWYRQQPGQSLTLIATANQGSEATYESGFVIDKFPISRPNLTFSTLTVSNMSPEDSSIYLCSVDGGNTIYFGEGSWLTVV.

The chain has TRBV20-1 and TRBJ2-5; TCRdb lists TRBD1, though no DNA is available to test this call. Germline V gives CDR1 DFQATT, CDR2 SNEGSKA (reference sequence). The CDR3 contains 17 residues. CDR3 loop: CSARDWVRTGVEETQYF.

The J gene is TRBJ2-7, the V gene TRBV9. The V gene's germline CDR1 is SGDLS and CDR2 YYNGEE. The CDR3 has 13 residues. CDR3 residues: CASSVAISREQYF.

V gene TRBV19 combines with J gene TRBJ2-2; without DNA, the TCRdb call of TRBD1 cannot be checked. Germline lookup yields CDR1 LNHDA and CDR2 SQIVND (reference sequence). There are 15 residues in the CDR3. The CDR3 reads CASSMPGPNTGELFF.

The rearrangement links TRBV28 to TRBJ2-7; the TCRdb call, TRBD1, lacks DNA for checking. This CDR3 spans 13 amino acids. Per the germline V gene, CDR1 is MDHEN and CDR2 is SYDVKM. This chain's CDR3 is CASSSPGHYEQYF.

The genes are TRBV7-3 and TRBJ2-1. The CDR3 spans 14 residues. Germline CDR1 reads SGHTA; CDR2 reads FQGTGA. CDR3 loop: CASSLTAFYNEQFF.

This chain uses TRBV5-1 with TRBJ1-1. Germline V gene lookup returns CDR1 SGHRS and CDR2 YFSETQ. This CDR3 is built from 16 residues. This chain's CDR3 is CASSLDGRSMNTEAFF.

The rearrangement links TRBV5-1 to TRBJ1-5. This CDR3 contains 13 residues. Germline CDR1 SGHRS, CDR2 YFSETQ. The CDR3 sequence: CASSLAGHQPQHF.